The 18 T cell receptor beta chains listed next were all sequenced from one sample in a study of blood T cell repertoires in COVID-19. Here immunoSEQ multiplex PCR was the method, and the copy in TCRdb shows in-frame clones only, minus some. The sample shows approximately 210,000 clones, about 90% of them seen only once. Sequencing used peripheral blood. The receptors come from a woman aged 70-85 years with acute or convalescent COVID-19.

CDR3 amino acids: CASSPRGVSNQPQHF. CDR3 DNA sequence: TGTGCCAGCAGTCCCAGGGGGGTGAGCAATCAGCCCCAGCATTTT. This rearrangement joins TRBV6-1 to TRBJ1-5, with TRBD1 matching over 7 bases. The CDR3 extends over 15 amino acids. With 5 bases clipped from V and 1 base from J, the junction kept 5 bases outside the gene matches. Germline loops: CDR1 MNHNS, CDR2 SASEGT.

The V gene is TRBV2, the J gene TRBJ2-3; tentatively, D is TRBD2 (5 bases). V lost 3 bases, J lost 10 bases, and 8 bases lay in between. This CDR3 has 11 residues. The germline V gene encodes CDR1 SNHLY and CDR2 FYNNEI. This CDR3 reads CASSEPGSQYF. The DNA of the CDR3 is TGTGCCAGCAGTGAGCCGGGATCGCAGTATTTT.

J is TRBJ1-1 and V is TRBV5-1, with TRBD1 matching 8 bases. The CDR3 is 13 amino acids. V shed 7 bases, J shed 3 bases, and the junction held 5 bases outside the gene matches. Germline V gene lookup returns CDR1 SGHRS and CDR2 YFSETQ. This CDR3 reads CASGEDRDTEAFF. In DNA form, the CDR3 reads TGCGCCAGCGGAGAGGACAGGGACACTGAAGCTTTCTTT. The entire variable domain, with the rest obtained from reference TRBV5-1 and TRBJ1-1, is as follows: KAGVTQTPRYLIKTRGQQVTLSCSPISGHRSVSWYQQTPGQGLQFLFEYFSETQRNKGNFPGRFSGRQFSNSRSEMNVSTLELGDSALYLCASGEDRDTEAFFGQGTRLTVV.

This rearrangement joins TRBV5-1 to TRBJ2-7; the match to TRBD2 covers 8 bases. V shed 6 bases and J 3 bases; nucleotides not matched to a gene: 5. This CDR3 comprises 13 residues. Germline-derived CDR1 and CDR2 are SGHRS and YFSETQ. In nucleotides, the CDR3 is TGCGCCAGCAAGGAGGCGGGAGGCTACGAGCAGTACTTC. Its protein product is CASKEAGGYEQYF. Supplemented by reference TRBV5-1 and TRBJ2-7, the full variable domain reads KAGVTQTPRYLIKTRGQQVTLSCSPISGHRSVSWYQQTPGQGLQFLFEYFSETQRNKGNFPGRFSGRQFSNSRSEMNVSTLELGDSALYLCASKEAGGYEQYFGPGTRLTVT.

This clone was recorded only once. Written as DNA, the CDR3 is TGTGCCAGCAGTGTCGCGGCAGATACGCAGTATTTT. It is translated as CASSVAADTQYF. V and J are TRBV25-1 and TRBJ2-3; the D is unclear. This CDR3 comprises 12 residues. CDR1 and CDR2 from the germline V gene are MGHDK and SYGVNS. Between the trimmed V and J ends, which lost 4 bases and 4 bases, there was a span of 6 bases.

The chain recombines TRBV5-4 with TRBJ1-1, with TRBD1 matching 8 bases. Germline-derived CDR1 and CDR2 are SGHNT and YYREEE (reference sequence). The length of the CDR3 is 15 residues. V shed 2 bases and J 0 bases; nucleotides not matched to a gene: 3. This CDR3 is CASSLKTGVNTEAFF. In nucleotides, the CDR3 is TGTGCCAGCAGCTTAAAGACAGGGGTGAACACTGAAGCTTTCTTT. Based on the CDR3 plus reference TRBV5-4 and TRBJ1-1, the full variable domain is ETGVTQSPTHLIKTRGQQVTLRCSSQSGHNTVSWYQQALGQGPQFIFQYYREEENGRGNFPPRFSGLQFPNYSSELNVNALELDDSALYLCASSLKTGVNTEAFFGQGTRLTVV.

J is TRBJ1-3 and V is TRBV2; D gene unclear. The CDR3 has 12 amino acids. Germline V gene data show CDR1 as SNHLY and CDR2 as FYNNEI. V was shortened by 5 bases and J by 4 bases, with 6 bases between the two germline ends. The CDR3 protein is CASSPGGNTIYF. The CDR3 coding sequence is TGTGCCAGCAGTCCCGGGGGAAACACCATATATTTT.

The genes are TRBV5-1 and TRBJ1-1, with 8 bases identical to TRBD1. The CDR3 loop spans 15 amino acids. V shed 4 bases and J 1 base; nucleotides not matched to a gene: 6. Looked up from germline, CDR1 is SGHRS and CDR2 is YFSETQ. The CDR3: CASSIRQGQNTEAFF. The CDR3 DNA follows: TGCGCCAGCAGCATAAGACAGGGGCAGAACACTGAAGCTTTCTTT.

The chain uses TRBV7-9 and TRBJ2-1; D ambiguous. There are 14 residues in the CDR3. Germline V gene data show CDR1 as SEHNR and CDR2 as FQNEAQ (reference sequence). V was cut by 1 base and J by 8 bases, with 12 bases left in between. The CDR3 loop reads CASSLVDFDDEQFF. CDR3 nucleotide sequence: TGTGCCAGCAGCTTAGTAGACTTCGACGATGAGCAGTTCTTC.

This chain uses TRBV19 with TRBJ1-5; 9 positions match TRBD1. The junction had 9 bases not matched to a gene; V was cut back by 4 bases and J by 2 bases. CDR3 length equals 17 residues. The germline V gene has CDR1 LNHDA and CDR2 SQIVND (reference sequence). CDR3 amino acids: CASSTSDRGDGNQPQHF. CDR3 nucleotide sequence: TGTGCCAGTAGTACCTCAGACAGGGGGGACGGCAATCAGCCCCAGCATTTT.

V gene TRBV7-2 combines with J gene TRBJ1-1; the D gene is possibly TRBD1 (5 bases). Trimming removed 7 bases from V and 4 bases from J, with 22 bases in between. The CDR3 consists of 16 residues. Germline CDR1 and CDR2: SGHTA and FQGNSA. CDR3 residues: CASNRLRQTRSTEAFF. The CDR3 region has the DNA TGTGCCAGCAACAGACTTAGACAGACTCGGAGCACTGAAGCTTTCTTT.

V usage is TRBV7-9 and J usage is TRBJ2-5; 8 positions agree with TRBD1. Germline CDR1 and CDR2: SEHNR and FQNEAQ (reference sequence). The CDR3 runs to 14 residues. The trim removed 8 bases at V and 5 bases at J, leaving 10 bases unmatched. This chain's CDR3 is CASSDRGGMETQYF. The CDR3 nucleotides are TGTGCCAGCTCCGACAGGGGAGGTATGGAGACCCAGTACTTC.

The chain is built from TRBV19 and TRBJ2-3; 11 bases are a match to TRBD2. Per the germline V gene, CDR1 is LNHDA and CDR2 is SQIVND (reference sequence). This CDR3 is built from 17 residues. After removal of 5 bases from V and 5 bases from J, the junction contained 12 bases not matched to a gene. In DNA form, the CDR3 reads TGTGCCAGTAGTTCCTCCTTTAGCGGGGGGGTTGGAGATACGCAGTATTTT. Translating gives CASSSSFSGGVGDTQYF.

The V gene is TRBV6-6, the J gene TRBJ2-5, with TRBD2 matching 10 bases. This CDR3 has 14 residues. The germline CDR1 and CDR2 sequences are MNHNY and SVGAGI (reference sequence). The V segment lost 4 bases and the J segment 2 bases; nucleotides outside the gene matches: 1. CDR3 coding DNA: TGTGCCAGCAGTTTGGGACTAGCGCAAGAGACCCAGTACTTC. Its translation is CASSLGLAQETQYF.

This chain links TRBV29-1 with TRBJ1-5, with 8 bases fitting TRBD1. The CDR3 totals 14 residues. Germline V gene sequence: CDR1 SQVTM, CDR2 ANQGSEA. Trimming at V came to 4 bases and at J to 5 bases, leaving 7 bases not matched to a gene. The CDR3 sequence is CSVASDREDQPQHF. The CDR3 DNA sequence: TGCAGCGTTGCATCGGACAGGGAAGATCAGCCCCAGCATTTT. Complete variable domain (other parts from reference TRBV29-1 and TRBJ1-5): SAVISQKPSRDICQRGTSLTIQCQVDSQVTMMFWYRQQPGQSLTLIATANQGSEATYESGFVIDKFPISRPNLTFSTLTVSNMSPEDSSIYLCSVASDREDQPQHFGDGTRLSIL.

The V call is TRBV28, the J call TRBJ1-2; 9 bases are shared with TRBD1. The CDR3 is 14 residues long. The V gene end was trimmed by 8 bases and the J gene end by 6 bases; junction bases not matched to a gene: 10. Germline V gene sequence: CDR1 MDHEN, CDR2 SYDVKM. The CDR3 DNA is TGTGCCAGCCTAGACCGGACAGGGGTTCATGGCTACACCTTC. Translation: CASLDRTGVHGYTF.

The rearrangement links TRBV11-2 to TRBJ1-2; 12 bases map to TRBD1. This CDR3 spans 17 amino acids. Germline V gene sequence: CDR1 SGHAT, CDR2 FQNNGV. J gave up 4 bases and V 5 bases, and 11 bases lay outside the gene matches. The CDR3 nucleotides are TGTGCCAGCAGCCTAGGGACAGGGGGCGAGAGGTCCTATGGCTACACCTTC. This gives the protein CASSLGTGGERSYGYTF.

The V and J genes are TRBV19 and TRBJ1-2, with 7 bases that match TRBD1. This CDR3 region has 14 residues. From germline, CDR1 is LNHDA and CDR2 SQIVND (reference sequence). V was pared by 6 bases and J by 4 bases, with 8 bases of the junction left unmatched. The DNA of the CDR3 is TGTGCCAGTAGCGCGGGGCAGGGGGTCTATGGCTACACCTTC. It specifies CASSAGQGVYGYTF.